This record looks at one T cell receptor beta chain sequence and its context. Its target is not known. Profiled with immunoSEQ multiplex PCR; TCRdb holds only in-frame clones, not every one. The sample consists of approximately 360,000 clones, about four fifths of them appearing once. Treatment indicated: around 19 received Ad26.COV2.S at low or high dose, single or two shots; about 5 received placebo; per-sample allocation not given. Samples came from day 63 after the first vaccine or placebo injection. This sample is part of a study of Ad26.COV2.S vaccination and SARS-CoV-2 variants. General observations from the study: Substantial breadth was reported for post-vaccination spike-specific CD8+ and CD4+ T cells.

V was shortened by 1 base and J by 8 bases, with 15 bases between the two germline ends. Germline V gene lookup returns CDR1 KGHSH and CDR2 LQKENI. The CDR3 covers 15 residues. The chain is built from TRBV18 and TRBJ1-5; D remains ambiguous. The TCR sequence derives from a person aged 18-60 years who received the Ad26.COV2.S COVID-19 vaccine or a placebo. The input for sequencing was peripheral blood, taken in a trial of Ad26.COV2.S vaccine versus placebo. Here the CDR3 DNA reads TGTGCCAGCTCACCACAGTATCTGGGAAATGAGCCCCAGCATTTT. It translates to CASSPQYLGNEPQHF.